This is a list of T cell receptor beta chains from one sample in a study of CD4+ T cells in melanoma. The data were produced by immunoSEQ multiplex PCR, yet TCRdb's version contains in-frame clones alone and is incomplete. There are around 10,000 clones in the sample; around 63% occur only once, and 11% lies in the top ten. The specimen was cells from a culture (not recorded whether cultured in vitro). All receptors come from a human donor with melanoma. CDR3s include the opening cysteine and the closing phenylalanine or tryptophan. D genes are given only for firm matches. Rows may omit the clone size; those that give it use once, few, many or a size class.

J gene	V gene	clone size	D gene	CDR3 protein	CDR3 DNA
TRBJ1-2	TRBV10-3	NA	NA	CAISKATLQGPLYGYTF	TGTGCCATCAGTAAAGCCACCCTACAGGGCCCCCTTTATGGCTACACCTTC
TRBJ2-1	TRBV18	NA	NA	CASSPSRGYNEQFF	TGTGCCAGCTCACCTAGTCGAGGATACAATGAGCAGTTCTTC
TRBJ1-6	TRBV2	NA	TRBD1	CASSRDRVNSPLHF	TGTGCCAGCAGCCGGGACAGGGTTAATTCACCCCTCCACTTT
TRBJ2-7	TRBV5-1	NA	NA	CASSYQGGAFYEQYF	TGCGCCAGCAGCTACCAAGGGGGGGCCTTTTACGAGCAGTACTTC
TRBJ1-2	TRBV5-6	once	NA	CASSFLANYGYTF	TGTGCCAGCAGCTTTTTGGCTAACTATGGCTACACCTTC
TRBJ1-1	TRBV7-2	NA	TRBD1	CASSFVGRGQTEAFF	TGTGCCAGCAGCTTTGTAGGCAGGGGGCAAACTGAAGCTTTCTTT
TRBJ1-2	TRBV6-1	NA	NA	CASTTSDYGYTF	TGTGCCAGCACGACCTCTGACTATGGCTACACCTTC
TRBJ2-7	TRBV7-8	NA	TRBD1	CASSLRDSSYEQYF	TGTGCCAGCAGCCTCCGGGACAGCTCCTACGAGCAGTACTTC
TRBJ1-3	TRBV7-9	few	NA	CASSLSISSGNTIYF	TGTGCCAGCAGCTTATCCATCTCCTCTGGAAACACCATATATTTT
TRBJ2-1	TRBV10-2	NA	TRBD2	CASSPGLAGINEQFF	TGCGCCAGCAGTCCGGGACTAGCGGGCATCAATGAGCAGTTCTTC
TRBJ2-2	TRBV7-7	few	NA	CASSLTSPNTGELFF	TGTGCCAGCAGCTTAACTAGTCCGAACACCGGGGAGCTGTTTTTT
TRBJ1-1	TRBV7-9	NA	NA	CASSIDQGEAFF	TGTGCCAGCAGCATAGACCAGGGGGAAGCTTTCTTT
TRBJ1-1	TRBV5-4	few	TRBD1	CASSLEVTGGGAEAFF	TGTGCCAGCAGCTTGGAGGTGACAGGGGGCGGCGCTGAAGCTTTCTTT
TRBJ1-1	TRBV2	once	NA	CASSEEGRGTEAFF	TGTGCCAGCAGTGAAGAGGGAAGGGGCACTGAAGCTTTCTTT
TRBJ2-7	TRBV11-2	NA	NA	CASSLRSGQQYF	TGTGCCAGCAGCTTAAGATCGGGCCAGCAGTACTTC
TRBJ2-5	TRBV9	NA	NA	CASSVRHEGRGQTQYF	TGTGCCAGCAGCGTAAGGCACGAGGGCAGAGGGCAAACCCAGTACTTC
TRBJ2-7	TRBV4-1	NA	TRBD1	CASSQPIGGKGNEQYF	TGCGCCAGCAGCCAACCGATAGGGGGCAAGGGGAACGAGCAGTACTTC
TRBJ1-1	TRBV7-9	few	NA	CASSWWMNTEAFF	TGTGCCAGCAGCTGGTGGATGAACACTGAAGCTTTCTTT
TRBJ2-5	TRBV2	NA	TRBD1	CASSLTGAAETQYF	TGTGCCAGCAGTCTTACAGGGGCAGCAGAGACCCAGTACTTC
TRBJ2-1	TRBV7-2	few	TRBD2	CASSLLAGGHSEQFF	TGTGCCAGCAGCTTACTAGCGGGGGGCCACTCGGAGCAGTTCTTC
TRBJ1-2	TRBV6-5	NA	NA	CASSYLGGNGYTF	TGTGCCAGCAGTTACTTGGGTGGGAATGGCTACACCTTC
TRBJ2-3	TRBV15	NA	TRBD1	CATSRGRTGGSADTQYF	TGTGCCACCAGCAGAGGAAGGACAGGGGGAAGCGCAGATACGCAGTATTTT
TRBJ2-1	TRBV9	few	NA	CASSPRPPHLWGEQFF	TGTGCCAGCAGCCCTAGACCCCCGCACCTCTGGGGTGAGCAGTTCTTC
TRBJ2-6	TRBV18	NA	TRBD1	CASSPGDSPGANVLTF	TGTGCCAGCTCACCCGGGGACAGCCCTGGGGCCAACGTCCTGACTTTC
TRBJ2-5	TRBV6-6	NA	NA	CASSPGVGGRETQYF	TGTGCCAGCAGTCCTGGTGTTGGGGGGCGGGAGACCCAGTACTTC
TRBJ2-1	TRBV29-1	NA	NA	CSVGNSEQFF	TGCAGCGTTGGGAACAGTGAGCAGTTCTTC
TRBJ1-1	TRBV5-1	NA	TRBD1	CASSARQGQAVRNTEAFF	TGCGCCAGCAGCGCCCGACAGGGGCAGGCGGTACGAAACACTGAAGCTTTCTTT
TRBJ1-1	TRBV30	once	NA	CAWSRGPSTEAFF	TGTGCCTGGAGTCGGGGTCCTTCCACTGAAGCTTTCTTT
TRBJ1-4	TRBV7-9	NA	NA	CASSLGVAGPDEKLFF	TGTGCCAGCAGCTTAGGAGTCGCAGGTCCGGATGAAAAACTGTTTTTT
TRBJ2-7	TRBV5-1	NA	NA	CASSLTYEGPAYEQYF	TGCGCCAGCAGCTTAACGTACGAGGGTCCTGCCTACGAGCAGTACTTC
TRBJ2-3	TRBV13	NA	TRBD2	CASSLEPGGRGDTQYF	TGTGCCAGCAGCTTAGAACCGGGGGGGCGAGGAGATACGCAGTATTTT
TRBJ1-2	TRBV5-8	NA	NA	CASSLIPSRYTF	TGTGCCAGCAGCTTGATACCGTCCCGCTACACCTTC
TRBJ2-1	TRBV11-2	NA	TRBD1	CASSQGDRRYNEQFF	TGTGCCAGCAGCCAGGGGGACCGCCGATACAATGAGCAGTTCTTC
TRBJ1-1	TRBV7-3	few	NA	CASSFSQGTEAFF	TGTGCCAGCAGCTTCTCTCAGGGCACTGAAGCTTTCTTT
TRBJ1-2	TRBV4-1	few	NA	CASSQGWTTSYGYTF	TGCGCCAGCAGCCAAGGGTGGACGACCTCCTATGGCTACACCTTC
TRBJ1-3	TRBV18	NA	NA	CASSPTKTSGNTIYF	TGTGCCAGCTCACCCACAAAGACCTCTGGAAACACCATATATTTT
TRBJ1-5	TRBV10-3	NA	NA	CAISQGSRNQPQHF	TGTGCCATCAGTCAGGGATCGCGCAATCAGCCCCAGCATTTT
TRBJ2-5	TRBV6-5	NA	NA	CASRHGRETQYF	TGTGCCAGCAGACACGGCAGGGAGACCCAGTACTTC
TRBJ2-2	TRBV11-2	NA	NA	CASTQRGALNTGELFF	TGTGCCAGCACCCAGAGGGGGGCCCTAAACACCGGGGAGCTGTTTTTT
TRBJ2-1	TRBV6-1	NA	NA	CASSEQKLVGSYNEQFF	TGTGCCAGCAGTGAGCAAAAACTAGTGGGCTCCTACAATGAGCAGTTCTTC
TRBJ2-2	TRBV11-2	NA	NA	CASSLKSTSFPGELFF	TGTGCCAGCAGCTTAAAGTCAACCTCATTCCCTGGGGAGCTGTTTTTT
TRBJ1-2	TRBV10-2	few	NA	CASSEFAGLTF	TGCGCCAGCAGTGAGTTTGCGGGCCTCACCTTC